Below are 25 T cell receptor beta chains sequenced from a single sample in a study of blood T cell repertoires in COVID-19. Measured with immunoSEQ multiplex PCR; TCRdb has only the in-frame clones, and not every one. The sample records 300,000 to 400,000 clones, about 86% being singletons. What was sequenced was PBMCs or T cells enriched from blood (not recorded which). These receptors originate from a woman aged 40 to 49 with acute COVID-19.

The chain recombines TRBV19 with TRBJ2-3; 15 bases fit TRBD2. Per germline, CDR1 LNHDA and CDR2 SQIVND (reference sequence). CDR3 length: 16 residues. J lost 7 bases, V lost 6 bases, and 8 bases had no gene match. CDR3 in DNA: TGTGCCAGTAGAGACATCGGGACTAGCGGGAGGAATACGCAGTATTTT. Translation: CASRDIGTSGRNTQYF.

About this clone: The sample holds other DNA sequences that translate to the same CDR3. CDR3 nucleotide sequence: TGTGCCAGCAGCTTAAGGGACAGGGGGACCGGGGAGCTGTTTTTT. Protein: CASSLRDRGTGELFF. The chain has TRBV7-8 and TRBJ2-2; 11 positions agree with TRBD1. The CDR3 extends over 15 amino acids. V was clipped by 2 bases and J by 5 bases; unmatched bases: 1. Germline V CDR1 and CDR2: SGHVS, FQNEAQ.

V and J are TRBV25-1 and TRBJ1-1; a possible D gene is TRBD1 (5 bases). Germline CDR1 is MGHDK and CDR2 is SYGVNS. CDR3 length equals 13 residues. The V end was cut by 2 bases, the J end by 10 bases, with 14 bases between. The CDR3 nucleotides read TGTGCCAGCAGTGAAGGTGGAAGGGGATTAGCTTTCTTT. Protein: CASSEGGRGLAFF.

The chain joins TRBV7-2 to TRBJ1-1, with D possibly being TRBD1 (6 bases). The V gene lost 7 bases and the J gene lost 0 bases, with 15 bases spanning the gap. CDR1 and CDR2 from the germline V gene are SGHTA and FQGNSA. The CDR3 consists of 15 residues. DNA for the CDR3: TGTGCCAGCAAGGGGGGGGCGGCTATGAACACTGAAGCTTTCTTT. Its translation: CASKGGAAMNTEAFF.

V is TRBV5-5 and J is TRBJ2-1; 8 bases are shared with TRBD2. Germline assignment: CDR1 SGHKS and CDR2 YYEKEE (reference sequence). There are 15 residues in the CDR3. V was clipped by 1 base and J by 2 bases; unmatched bases: 2. The CDR3 DNA is TGTGCCAGCAGCTTGCTAGCGGGTACCTACAATGAGCAGTTCTTC. It is translated as CASSLLAGTYNEQFF.

The V call is TRBV4-3, the J call TRBJ1-2, with 7 bases matching TRBD1. The germline V gene encodes CDR1 LGHNA and CDR2 YSLEER. The CDR3 totals 13 residues. V was pared by 6 bases and J by 2 bases, with 3 bases of the junction left unmatched. The CDR3 coding sequence is TGCGCCAGCAGTTTGGACAGGAACTATGGCTACACCTTC. Its protein product is CASSLDRNYGYTF.

The CDR3 nucleotides are TGTGCCAGCAGCAATGGGGACCAGGGGGCCACTGAAGCTTTCTTT. Residues: CASSNGDQGATEAFF. The chain has TRBV7-2 and TRBJ1-1; 8 bases align to TRBD1. Per the germline V gene, CDR1 is SGHTA and CDR2 is FQGNSA. V trimming: 5 bases; J trimming: 4 bases; junction bases outside the gene matches: 9. The CDR3 runs 15 residues.

This chain uses TRBV7-9 with TRBJ1-3; 10 positions match TRBD1. V lost 5 bases, J lost 6 bases, and 10 bases stayed unmatched. The CDR3 consists of 16 residues. Per the germline V gene, CDR1 is SEHNR and CDR2 is FQNEAQ (reference sequence). CDR3 coding DNA: TGTGCCAGCAGCCCACGATCCGGGACAGGGGAAAACACCATATATTTT. Residues: CASSPRSGTGENTIYF.

The DNA for the CDR3 is TGTGCCAGTACCCACGGGGCAGGGGTAACTGAAGCTTTCTTT. Its protein is CASTHGAGVTEAFF. The chain uses TRBV19 and TRBJ1-1, with TRBD1 as a possible D gene (6 bases). This CDR3 comprises 14 residues. V was clipped by 7 bases and J by 5 bases, with 17 bases between them. Germline V gene lookup returns CDR1 LNHDA and CDR2 SQIVND (reference sequence).

V usage is TRBV7-2 and J usage is TRBJ2-7, with a tentative D call TRBD1 (5 bases). V lost 6 bases, J lost 2 bases, and 8 bases lay in between. In germline, CDR1 is SGHTA, CDR2 FQGNSA. The CDR3 sequence is 12 residues long. For the CDR3, the DNA is TGTGCCAGCAGGGACAACGCCTACGAGCAGTACTTC. This sequence encodes CASRDNAYEQYF.

The V and J genes are TRBV7-2 and TRBJ1-1; a possible D gene is TRBD1 (6 bases). The CDR3 spans 15 residues. Trimming cost V 1 base and J 5 bases, with 14 bases left between them. The V gene's germline CDR1 is SGHTA and CDR2 FQGNSA. The CDR3 DNA sequence: TGTGCCAGCAGCTTAGAGGGGGGGAAGAGGACTGAAGCTTTCTTT. Residues: CASSLEGGKRTEAFF. The full variable domain, completed using reference TRBV7-2 and TRBJ1-1, is GAGVSQSPSNKVTEKGKDVELRCDPISGHTALYWYRQSLGQGLEFLIYFQGNSAPDKSGLPSDRFSAERTGGSVSTLTIQRTQQEDSAVYLCASSLEGGKRTEAFFGQGTRLTVV.

This clone occurred once. V is TRBV11-3 and J is TRBJ1-5, with D hard to call. Germline CDR1 reads SGHNT; CDR2 reads YENEEA. The CDR3 sequence is 12 residues long. V gave up 5 bases and J gave up 9 bases, with 11 bases separating them. The CDR3: CASSPFGGPQHF. CDR3 nucleotide sequence: TGTGCCAGCAGCCCTTTCGGTGGGCCCCAGCATTTT. The full variable domain, completed using reference TRBV11-3 and TRBJ1-5, is EAGVVQSPRYKIIEKKQPVAFWCNPISGHNTLYWYLQNLGQGPELLIRYENEEAVDDSQLPKDRFSAERLKGVDSTLKIQPAELGDSAVYLCASSPFGGPQHFGDGTRLSIL.

The chain has TRBV27 and TRBJ1-2; maybe TRBD1 (6 bases). Trimming took 8 bases from V and 2 from J, leaving 15 bases between them. CDR3 length: 14 amino acids. Germline-derived CDR1 and CDR2 are MNHEY and SMNVEV (reference sequence). CDR3 coding DNA: TGTGCCAGCTCCACCGGACAGCAAAACTATGGCTACACCTTC. Its protein is CASSTGQQNYGYTF.

This sequence joins TRBV18 and TRBJ1-1; D is unclear. Germline lookup yields CDR1 KGHSH and CDR2 LQKENI. Trimming shortened V by 2 bases and J by 3 bases, and 10 bases separated the two germline ends. The CDR3 is 14 residues long. The CDR3 bases are TGTGCCAGCTCACCAATCGGGTCTGACACTGAAGCTTTCTTT. Its translation: CASSPIGSDTEAFF.

The rearrangement uses TRBV6-5 and TRBJ1-2; TRBD1 matches 8 bases. J was trimmed by 4 bases and V by 4 bases; bases with no gene match: 2. Germline lookup yields CDR1 MNHEY and CDR2 SVGAGI. CDR3 length: 13 amino acids. This chain's CDR3 is CASSSGGSYGYTF. In nucleotides, the CDR3 is TGTGCCAGCAGTTCAGGGGGCTCCTATGGCTACACCTTC.

This clone has a single count. The V gene is TRBV10-2, the J gene TRBJ2-1, with TRBD2 identical over 9 bases. V gave up 3 bases and J gave up 6 bases; unmatched junction bases: 6. CDR1 and CDR2 (germline): WSHSY, SAAADI. The CDR3 runs 15 residues. CDR3 nucleotide sequence: TGCGCCAGCAGTGATAGCGGGAGAAAAACCAATGAGCAGTTCTTC. Protein product: CASSDSGRKTNEQFF.

J is TRBJ1-6 and V is TRBV9; tentatively, D is TRBD1 (6 bases). Looked up from germline, CDR1 is SGDLS and CDR2 is YYNGEE. The V and J ends lost 0 bases and 6 bases respectively, with 10 bases between them. The CDR3 is made up of 15 amino acids. The CDR3 region is CASSVGQALNSPLHF. The CDR3 nucleotides read TGTGCCAGCAGCGTAGGACAGGCACTTAATTCACCCCTCCACTTT.

The rearrangement uses TRBV18 and TRBJ1-4; 7 bases line up with TRBD1. Germline assignment: CDR1 KGHSH and CDR2 LQKENI. The trim removed 1 base at V and 5 bases at J, leaving 1 base unmatched. The CDR3 covers 14 residues. CDR3 bases: TGTGCCAGCTCACCACGGGACAGCAATGAAAAACTGTTTTTT. The encoded protein is CASSPRDSNEKLFF.

The genes are TRBV28 and TRBJ1-3; D gene unclear. Trimming cost V 6 bases and J 8 bases, with 23 bases left between them. Per germline, CDR1 MDHEN and CDR2 SYDVKM. CDR3 length equals 16 residues. In nucleotides, the CDR3 is TGTGCCAGCAGCCGTATGTCCTTATCACTAAAGGACACCATATATTTT. It yields the protein CASSRMSLSLKDTIYF. The whole variable domain, remainder taken from reference TRBV28 and TRBJ1-3, is DVKVTQSSRYLVKRTGEKVFLECVQDMDHENMFWYRQDPGLGLRLIYFSYDVKMKEKGDIPEGYSVSREKKERFSLILESASTNQTSMYLCASSRMSLSLKDTIYFGEGSWLTVV.

The chain links TRBV27 to TRBJ2-7; D is unclear. The germline V and J ends were trimmed by 9 bases and 3 bases, with 6 bases remaining between them. Germline V CDR1 and CDR2: MNHEY, SMNVEV (reference sequence). The CDR3 is 10 amino acids. The DNA of the CDR3 is TGTGCCAGGAGAATCTACGAGCAGTACTTC. Protein sequence: CARRIYEQYF.

J is TRBJ2-4 and V is TRBV10-3; 8 bases line up with TRBD1. The J segment lost 4 bases and the V segment lost 8 bases, leaving 1 base of the junction unmatched. Germline V gene sequence: CDR1 ENHRY, CDR2 SYGVKD. The CDR3 runs 12 residues. CDR3 nucleotides: TGTGCCATCGGACAGGGTAAAAACATTCAGTACTTC. Amino acid sequence: CAIGQGKNIQYF.

The chain employs TRBV14 and TRBJ2-7, with TRBD2 as a possible D gene (5 bases). CDR1 SGHDN and CDR2 FVKESK come from the germline V gene. Trimming left V 1 base short and J 4 bases short, with 20 bases between. CDR3 length: 17 amino acids. CDR3 sequence (DNA): TGTGCCAGCAGCCAAGTGGACTCTCAAACATACCAATACGAGCAGTACTTC. Translated: CASSQVDSQTYQYEQYF.

V is TRBV27 and J is TRBJ2-2; D is possibly TRBD1 (5 bases). The V end lost 5 bases, the J end lost 1 base, and 20 bases lay between the germline ends. Germline CDR1 reads MNHEY; CDR2 reads SMNVEV (reference sequence). CDR3 length: 18 amino acids. The CDR3 region is CASSPWVMIGQNTGELFF. In nucleotides, the CDR3 is TGTGCCAGCAGTCCCTGGGTTATGATCGGACAGAACACCGGGGAGCTGTTTTTT.

The chain recombines TRBV7-3 with TRBJ1-6; 8 nucleotides agree with TRBD1. The CDR3 is 15 residues long. Germline V lookup: CDR1 SGHTA, CDR2 FQGTGA. V shed 2 bases, J shed 7 bases, and the junction held 4 bases outside the gene matches. CDR3 nucleotides: TGTGCCAGCAGCTTATCAGGGGGCCCCAATTCACCCCTCCACTTT. As protein: CASSLSGGPNSPLHF.

V is TRBV28 and J is TRBJ2-3, with TRBD2 identical over 8 bases. This CDR3 contains 16 residues. J gave up 6 bases and V 5 bases, and 13 bases lay outside the gene matches. Germline values: CDR1 MDHEN, CDR2 SYDVKM. DNA of the CDR3: TGTGCCAGCAGTCGGGGTGCGGGAGGACTTTTTGATACGCAGTATTTT. Translating gives CASSRGAGGLFDTQYF.